This is a list of T cell receptor beta chains from one sample in a study of early T cells in non-severe SARS-CoV-2 infection. TCRdb independently ran MiXCR on the 5' RACE reads; one entry per CDR3 protein. The table shows roughly 27,000 distinct CDR3 sequences, with approximately 4.8% occurring only once. Sample: whole blood. The receptors shown here come from an adult who was a healthcare worker with PCR-confirmed SARS-CoV-2 infection or an uninfected control (not recorded which). Each CDR3 is given with its conserved first and last residue. A D gene is named only where the DNA matches it firmly. Some rows mark clone size as missing; the rest say once, few, many or name a class of expanded clone.

TRBV10-2	TRBJ1-3	-	-	CASRGRNSGNTIYF	TGCGCCAGCAGGGGGAGGAACTCTGGAAACACCATATATTTT
TRBV7-4	TRBJ1-6	-	-	CASSCEPEGSYNSPLHF	TGTGCCAGCAGCTGCGAACCGGAGGGCTCCTATAATTCACCCCTCCACTTT
TRBV30	TRBJ1-1	-	many	CAWSVPIIGSTEAFF	TGTGCCTGGAGTGTACCGATAATTGGGAGCACTGAAGCTTTCTTT
TRBV6-6	TRBJ1-2	-	many	CASANLPGAAYGYTF	TGTGCCAGCGCAAACCTCCCGGGGGCAGCTTATGGCTACACCTTC
TRBV20-1	TRBJ1-4	TRBD1	many	CSARGHPTGGEEKLFF	TGCAGTGCTAGAGGCCATCCGACAGGGGGCGAAGAAAAACTGTTTTTT
TRBV20-1	TRBJ2-3	-	many	CSASGARTSTDTQYF	TGCAGTGCTAGCGGGGCCCGTACTAGCACAGATACGCAGTATTTT
TRBV19	TRBJ2-7	TRBD2	many	CASRRTSGRIYEQYF	TGTGCCAGTAGGCGTACTAGCGGGAGGATCTACGAGCAGTACTTC
TRBV4-1	TRBJ1-4	-	many	CASSQDHLKLFF	TGCGCCAGCAGCCAAGACCATCTTAAACTGTTTTTT
TRBV28	TRBJ2-7	-	many	CASSFNQGYEQYF	TGTGCCAGCAGTTTTAATCAGGGGTACGAGCAGTACTTC
TRBV7-2	TRBJ2-2	-	many	CASSYSSYSGELFF	TGTGCCAGCAGCTATAGTAGTTACTCCGGGGAGCTGTTTTTT
TRBV7-2	TRBJ1-5	TRBD1	many	CASSQGQGWGQPQHF	TGTGCCAGCAGCCAGGGACAGGGATGGGGACAGCCCCAGCATTTT
TRBV12-3/TRBV12-4	TRBJ2-3	TRBD1	few	CASSLGQGMTDTQYF	TGTGCCAGCAGTTTGGGACAGGGTATGACAGATACGCAGTATTTT
TRBV15	TRBJ2-6	-	many	CATSFGAFFSGANVLTF	TGTGCCACCAGCTTTGGGGCGTTTTTCTCTGGGGCCAACGTCCTGACTTTC
TRBV28	TRBJ2-7	TRBD2	-	CASRGGTSVSYEQYF	TGTGCCAGCAGAGGCGGGACTAGCGTATCCTACGAGCAGTACTTC
TRBV5-1	TRBJ1-6	-	many	CASRLDSANSPLHF	TGCGCCAGCAGATTGGACAGCGCCAATTCACCCCTCCATTTT
TRBV6-5	TRBJ1-4	-	-	CASSYRRTPPREKLFF	TGTGCCAGCAGTTATCGCCGCACCCCGCCTAGAGAAAAACTGTTTTTT
TRBV6-1	TRBJ2-1	TRBD2	-	CASRAGTSSNEQFF	TGTGCCAGCAGAGCCGGGACTAGCTCGAATGAGCAGTTCTTC
TRBV7-2	TRBJ2-3	TRBD1	-	CASSLVGQSTDTQYF	TGTGCCAGCAGCTTAGTGGGACAGAGCACAGATACGCAGTATTTT
TRBV7-9	TRBJ1-3	-	many	CASSPDAGNTIYF	TGTGCCAGCAGCCCAGACGCAGGAAACACCATATATTTT
TRBV7-2	TRBJ2-3	-	many	CASSLQIVGPDTQYF	TGTGCCAGCAGCTTACAAATAGTGGGACCAGATACGCAGTATTTT
TRBV7-2	TRBJ2-3	-	-	CASSPRGLSTDTQYF	TGTGCCAGCAGCCCTAGGGGCCTTAGCACAGATACGCAGTATTTT
TRBV18	TRBJ1-1	-	many	CASSPRGVTNTEAFF	TGTGCCAGCTCACCACGGGGGGTTACCAACACTGAAGCTTTCTTT
TRBV12-3/TRBV12-4	TRBJ2-7	TRBD1	many	CASSFTGTVYEQYF	TGTGCCAGCAGTTTCACCGGGACAGTCTACGAGCAGTACTTC
TRBV7-9	TRBJ2-7	TRBD1	-	CASSVGQVLDEQYF	TGTGCCAGCAGCGTCGGACAGGTCCTGGACGAGCAGTACTTC
TRBV9	TRBJ2-5	TRBD1	few	CASSARQGKELETQYF	TGTGCCAGCAGCGCACGACAGGGTAAAGAGCTTGAGACCCAGTACTTC
TRBV7-6	TRBJ2-2	-	many	CASSLGNTGELFF	TGTGCCAGCAGCTTAGGGAACACCGGGGAGCTGTTTTTT
TRBV29-1	TRBJ1-2	-	-	CSADSDGYTF	TGCAGCGCGGACAGCGATGGCTACACCTTC
TRBV2	TRBJ2-1	TRBD2	many	CASRAGTSGSISYNEQFF	TGTGCCAGCAGGGCCGGGACTAGCGGGAGTATCTCCTACAATGAGCAGTTCTTC
TRBV7-8	TRBJ2-5	-	-	CASSSSPGQQETQYF	TGTGCCAGCAGCTCGAGCCCGGGGCAGCAAGAGACCCAGTACTTC
TRBV4-3	TRBJ2-1	-	-	CASSQDISQRVRVSYNEQFF	TGCGCCAGCAGCCAAGATATCTCCCAGCGGGTTAGGGTATCCTACAATGAGCAGTTCTTC
TRBV29-1	TRBJ2-2	TRBD1	many	CSVEGGQGGNTGELFF	TGCAGCGTTGAAGGAGGACAGGGAGGGAACACCGGGGAGCTGTTTTTT
TRBV7-6	TRBJ2-3	-	many	CASSLVNSYTDTQYF	TGTGCCAGCAGCTTAGTGAACAGCTACACAGATACGCAGTATTTT
TRBV2	TRBJ2-1	TRBD2	many	CASRRTSGRGSSYNEQFF	TGTGCCAGCAGGAGGACTAGCGGGAGGGGGAGCTCCTACAATGAGCAGTTCTTC
TRBV30	TRBJ1-1	-	-	CAWSVWGGKNTEAFF	TGTGCCTGGAGTGTATGGGGGGGAAAGAACACTGAAGCTTTCTTT
TRBV4-3	TRBJ2-1	TRBD2	many	CASSLGLAFPDEQFF	TGCGCCAGCAGCCTGGGACTAGCGTTTCCGGATGAGCAGTTCTTC
TRBV5-1	TRBJ2-2	TRBD2	many	CASSWAGTSGSAGELFF	TGCGCCAGCAGCTGGGCCGGGACTAGCGGGAGCGCCGGGGAGCTGTTTTTT
TRBV6-6	TRBJ1-1	-	many	CASIPTGNTEAFF	TGTGCCAGCATCCCAACAGGGAATACTGAAGCTTTCTTT
TRBV5-1	TRBJ2-3	-	many	CASSFRGEGTDTQYF	TGCGCCAGCAGCTTCAGGGGAGAGGGCACAGATACGCAGTATTTT
TRBV20-1	TRBJ2-5	-	-	CSARDTNQETQYF	TGCAGTGCTAGAGACACGAACCAAGAGACCCAGTACTTC
TRBV20-1	TRBJ1-5	TRBD1	many	CSARADRGDSNQPQHF	TGCAGTGCTAGAGCGGACAGGGGCGATAGCAATCAGCCCCAGCATTTT
TRBV15	TRBJ1-1	-	many	CATSRDVQDTQAAFF	TGTGCCACCAGCAGGGATGTCCAGGACACCCAGGCGGCTTTCTTT
TRBV7-2	TRBJ2-1	-	many	CASSLAGGKLDEQFF	TGTGCCAGCAGCTTAGCCGGGGGTAAGCTCGATGAGCAGTTCTTC
TRBV28	TRBJ1-1	-	few	CASRDPGTEAFF	TGTGCCAGCAGGGACCCTGGGACTGAAGCTTTCTTT
TRBV6-6	TRBJ2-7	-	many	CASSQERGYEQYF	TGTGCCAGCAGTCAGGAAAGGGGTTACGAGCAGTACTTC
TRBV20-1	TRBJ1-3	-	many	CSARSPGGNTIYF	TGCAGTGCTAGATCCCCAGGGGGAAACACCATATATTTT
TRBV7-8	TRBJ2-7	TRBD2	few	CASSQGLAESSYEQYF	TGTGCCAGCAGCCAGGGACTAGCGGAAAGCTCCTACGAGCAGTACTTC
TRBV24-1	TRBJ1-2	TRBD1	many	CATSDLTGENGYTF	TGTGCCACCAGTGATCTGACAGGGGAGAATGGCTACACCTTC
TRBV7-2	TRBJ1-5	TRBD1	many	CASSLERGRSQPQHF	TGTGCCAGCAGCTTAGAGAGGGGGCGAAGTCAGCCCCAGCATTTT
TRBV18	TRBJ1-4	TRBD1	many	CASSPLGQGNEKLFF	TGTGCCAGCTCACCACTGGGACAGGGTAATGAAAAACTGTTTTTT
TRBV20-1	TRBJ2-7	TRBD2	many	CSANSGTSGSKGHEQYF	TGCAGTGCCAACTCCGGGACTAGCGGGAGTAAGGGACACGAGCAGTACTTC
TRBV5-1	TRBJ1-5	-	many	CASSLEGRGNQPQHF	TGCGCCAGCAGCTTGGAAGGACGGGGCAATCAGCCCCAGCATTTT
TRBV5-1	TRBJ2-7	-	-	CASSLTGTYEQYF	TGCGCCAGCAGCTTGACAGGGACCTACGAGCAGTACTTC
TRBV9	TRBJ2-1	-	few	CASSVVGGAYNNEQFF	TGTGCCAGCAGCGTAGTCGGGGGAGCCTACAACAATGAGCAGTTCTTC
TRBV13	TRBJ1-6	-	many	CASSKQQDSYNSPLHF	TGTGCCAGCAGCAAACAACAGGACTCCTATAATTCACCCCTCCACTTT
TRBV11-2	TRBJ2-6	-	-	CASSTTGFSSGANVLTF	TGTGCCAGCAGCACGACAGGTTTCTCCTCTGGGGCCAACGTCCTGACTTTC
TRBV2	TRBJ1-2	TRBD1	-	CASSAGTGVYGYTF	TGTGCCAGCAGTGCCGGGACAGGGGTCTACGGCTACACCTTC
TRBV20-1	TRBJ2-3	TRBD2	-	CSARKRTSGTSTDTQYF	TGCAGTGCTAGAAAACGGACTAGCGGAACTAGCACAGATACGCAGTATTTT
TRBV6-5	TRBJ2-1	-	-	CASSYSLAVSYNEQFF	TGTGCCAGCAGTTACTCCTTAGCGGTCTCCTACAATGAGCAGTTCTTC
TRBV20-1	TRBJ2-1	-	many	CSARDTGTPDYNEQFF	TGCAGTGCTAGAGATACGGGGACGCCAGATTACAATGAGCAGTTCTTC